This TCR beta chain emerged from a study of blood T cell repertoires in COVID-19. At the level of the study: Samples of COVID-19 (acute and convalescent) were obtained from the United States, Italy and Spain. From T cells, B-cell-depleted T cells, or PBMCs came the material, which was cDNA or gDNA.

In the source study's methods: Cell counts per sample came from amplifying reference gene primers. Generated by immunoSEQ multiplex PCR, the TCRdb table keeps only in-frame clones and is missing some. V and J calls and clone size are those listed in that table; D and trimming were worked out from the DNA. The data contain around 100,000 clones, around 85% of them singletons. The specimen was peripheral blood. The sequence was obtained from a human donor in a cohort sampled during active COVID-19.

This CDR3 is CASSVGIAGYNEQFF. The CDR3 nucleotides read TGTGCCAGTAGTGTTGGGATAGCGGGTTACAATGAGCAGTTCTTC. This sequence joins TRBV19 and TRBJ2-1; 7 bases align to TRBD2. The CDR3 sequence is 15 residues long. Trimming took 5 bases from V and 4 from J; bases not matched to a gene: 8. Germline CDR1 is LNHDA and CDR2 is SQIVND (reference sequence).